This is a list of T cell receptor beta chains from one sample in a study of T cells in Graves' hyperthyroidism and ophthalmopathy. TCRdb passed the multiplex PCR reads through MiXCR, listing each CDR3 protein once. The sample carries about 360,000 distinct CDR3 sequences, roughly 13% recorded once. The source material was blood. These receptors all come from a young woman with Graves' hyperthyroidism. CDR3s include the opening cysteine and the closing phenylalanine or tryptophan. Fields, in order: clone size, D gene, J gene, V gene, CDR3 DNA, CDR3 protein. D genes are given only for firm matches. Size is stated for part of the rows, as once, few or many counts, or as a class when the clone is expanded.

abundance: many
d_gene: -
j_gene: TRBJ2-7
v_gene: TRBV6-1
CDR3nt: TGTGCCAGCAGTACCACAGGAGATCTTTCCTACGAGCAGTACTTC
CDR3aa: CASSTTGDLSYEQYF

abundance: many
d_gene: -
j_gene: TRBJ2-1
v_gene: TRBV7-2
CDR3nt: TGTGCCAGCAGCCCAACGCAGATCCCCTACAATGAGCAGTTCTTC
CDR3aa: CASSPTQIPYNEQFF

abundance: many
d_gene: -
j_gene: TRBJ2-7
v_gene: TRBV20-1
CDR3nt: TGCAGTGCCGATGACCCGGGACCTTTACCCTACGAGCAGTACTTC
CDR3aa: CSADDPGPLPYEQYF

abundance: -
d_gene: TRBD1
j_gene: TRBJ1-4
v_gene: TRBV19
CDR3nt: TGTGCCAGTAGTATAGCAGGGGGCAGAGAAAAACTGTTTTTT
CDR3aa: CASSIAGGREKLFF

abundance: -
d_gene: -
j_gene: TRBJ2-1
v_gene: TRBV6-1
CDR3nt: TGTGCCAGTATAGTTTGGAAAAACTCCTACAATGAGCAGTTCTTC
CDR3aa: CASIVWKNSYNEQFF

abundance: many
d_gene: -
j_gene: TRBJ1-6
v_gene: TRBV11-2
CDR3nt: TGTGCCAGCAGCTTCTCGGGACGGGATAATTCACCCCTCCACTTT
CDR3aa: CASSFSGRDNSPLHF

abundance: few
d_gene: -
j_gene: TRBJ1-6
v_gene: TRBV7-2
CDR3nt: TGTGCCAGCAGCCCCCGACGCCTCGCCCAGAATTCACCCCTCCACTTT
CDR3aa: CASSPRRLAQNSPLHF

abundance: many
d_gene: TRBD1
j_gene: TRBJ1-1
v_gene: TRBV28
CDR3nt: TGTGCCAGCAGATCGCGGACAGGTGGGAACACTGAAGCTTTCTTT
CDR3aa: CASRSRTGGNTEAFF

abundance: few
d_gene: -
j_gene: TRBJ1-3
v_gene: TRBV6-1
CDR3nt: TGTGCCAGCAGTGAGGAGGACCCTTGGGGGTCTGGAAACACCATATATTTT
CDR3aa: CASSEEDPWGSGNTIYF

abundance: many
d_gene: -
j_gene: TRBJ2-7
v_gene: TRBV2
CDR3nt: TGTGCCAGCACCCGGACAGTTTCGGACGAGCAGTACTTC
CDR3aa: CASTRTVSDEQYF

abundance: many
d_gene: -
j_gene: TRBJ2-7
v_gene: TRBV12-3/TRBV12-4
CDR3nt: TGTGCCAGCAGAACCGACCCTAGCTCCTACGAGCAGTACTTC
CDR3aa: CASRTDPSSYEQYF

abundance: many
d_gene: TRBD2
j_gene: TRBJ2-7
v_gene: TRBV27
CDR3nt: TGTGCCAGCAGTTTATCAGGCGGGAGGCAGTACTTC
CDR3aa: CASSLSGGRQYF

abundance: many
d_gene: -
j_gene: TRBJ1-5
v_gene: TRBV24-1
CDR3nt: TGTGCCACCAGTGGGGCCCGCAATCAGCCCCAGCATTTT
CDR3aa: CATSGARNQPQHF

abundance: many
d_gene: TRBD1
j_gene: TRBJ2-5
v_gene: TRBV10-3
CDR3nt: TGTGCCATCAGTGCGGGACAGGGGGTTTCCCAAGAGACCCAGTACTTC
CDR3aa: CAISAGQGVSQETQYF

abundance: many
d_gene: -
j_gene: TRBJ2-3
v_gene: TRBV27
CDR3nt: TGTGCCAGCAGTCTATCAATGAGCACAGATACGCAGTATTTT
CDR3aa: CASSLSMSTDTQYF

abundance: many
d_gene: -
j_gene: TRBJ2-2
v_gene: TRBV7-2
CDR3nt: TGTGCCAGCAGCTTAGTCCCCGGGGAGCTGTTTTTT
CDR3aa: CASSLVPGELFF

abundance: -
d_gene: -
j_gene: TRBJ1-1
v_gene: TRBV6-1
CDR3nt: TGTGCCAGCAGTGAGCACGAGGGGGTGAACACTGAAGCTTTCTTT
CDR3aa: CASSEHEGVNTEAFF

abundance: many
d_gene: -
j_gene: TRBJ2-5
v_gene: TRBV6-1
CDR3nt: TGTGCCAGCACCCCCGCTAGCGGCAAAGGGGGGGAGACCCAGTACTTC
CDR3aa: CASTPASGKGGETQYF

abundance: many
d_gene: TRBD2
j_gene: TRBJ2-1
v_gene: TRBV20-1
CDR3nt: TGCAGTGCTGGCCTAGCGGGAGTGTCCTACAATGAGCAGTTCTTC
CDR3aa: CSAGLAGVSYNEQFF

abundance: many
d_gene: TRBD1
j_gene: TRBJ2-2
v_gene: TRBV20-1
CDR3nt: TGCAGTGCTATAACCTGGACAGGGGGCTTTGCCGGGGAGCTGTTTTTT
CDR3aa: CSAITWTGGFAGELFF

abundance: many
d_gene: TRBD1
j_gene: TRBJ2-7
v_gene: TRBV6-1
CDR3nt: TGTGCCAGCAGTGCAGACAGGGTGGGGGAGCAGTACTTC
CDR3aa: CASSADRVGEQYF

abundance: many
d_gene: -
j_gene: TRBJ2-2
v_gene: TRBV28
CDR3nt: TGTGCCAGCAGCCTCGGGGGGCCTCGGGAGCTGTTTTTT
CDR3aa: CASSLGGPRELFF

abundance: many
d_gene: -
j_gene: TRBJ1-1
v_gene: TRBV9
CDR3nt: TGTGCCAGCAGCGCCCTTGAGATGAACACTGAAGCTTTCTTT
CDR3aa: CASSALEMNTEAFF

abundance: many
d_gene: -
j_gene: TRBJ1-6
v_gene: TRBV20-1
CDR3nt: TGCAGTGCTAGAGTGGGGGAGGTTTGGAATTCACCCCTCCACTTT
CDR3aa: CSARVGEVWNSPLHF

abundance: many
d_gene: TRBD1
j_gene: TRBJ2-7
v_gene: TRBV28
CDR3nt: TGTGCCAGCAGTCCGGGACAGGGGGTGGACGAGCAGTACTTC
CDR3aa: CASSPGQGVDEQYF

abundance: many
d_gene: TRBD1
j_gene: TRBJ2-6
v_gene: TRBV12-3/TRBV12-4
CDR3nt: TGTGCCAGCAGTTCGACAGGGAGCTATATCTCTGGGGCCAACGTCCTGACTTTC
CDR3aa: CASSSTGSYISGANVLTF

abundance: -
d_gene: -
j_gene: TRBJ1-5
v_gene: TRBV20-1
CDR3nt: TGCAGTGCCAGTTGGGGGCGGCTTAGCAATCAGCCCCAGCATTTT
CDR3aa: CSASWGRLSNQPQHF

abundance: many
d_gene: -
j_gene: TRBJ2-1
v_gene: TRBV27
CDR3nt: TGTGCCAGCAGTTTAACCTGGACTCTTAACAATGAGCAGTTCTTC
CDR3aa: CASSLTWTLNNEQFF

abundance: many
d_gene: -
j_gene: TRBJ1-2
v_gene: TRBV27
CDR3nt: TGTGCCAGCAGTTTGCGGGTTACAGGGACTGGCTACACCTTC
CDR3aa: CASSLRVTGTGYTF

abundance: few
d_gene: TRBD2
j_gene: TRBJ2-2
v_gene: TRBV18
CDR3nt: TGTGCCAGCTCACCATCCGGGACTATAGGTTTGGAGCTGTTTTTT
CDR3aa: CASSPSGTIGLELFF

abundance: -
d_gene: -
j_gene: TRBJ1-5
v_gene: TRBV7-9
CDR3nt: TGTGCCAGTCAAGGACTGAATAGCAATCAGCCCCAGCATTTT
CDR3aa: CASQGLNSNQPQHF

abundance: many
d_gene: -
j_gene: TRBJ2-3
v_gene: TRBV28
CDR3nt: TGTGCCAGCAGTTTACTAGGAAAAAGCACAGATACGCAGTATTTT
CDR3aa: CASSLLGKSTDTQYF

abundance: -
d_gene: -
j_gene: TRBJ2-1
v_gene: TRBV3-2
CDR3nt: TGTGCCAGCAGCCAAACGGGACTAGCGGGAGGGCTAATCAATGAGCAGTTCTTC
CDR3aa: CASSQTGLAGGLINEQFF

abundance: many
d_gene: TRBD2
j_gene: TRBJ2-7
v_gene: TRBV28
CDR3nt: TGTGCCAGCAGACTTAGCGGGATCTCCTACGAGCAGTACTTC
CDR3aa: CASRLSGISYEQYF

abundance: -
d_gene: TRBD2
j_gene: TRBJ2-3
v_gene: TRBV24-1
CDR3nt: TGTGCCACCAGTGATCCGGTAGAGAGCGGGAGGGCCGGGTCCCTTGGAGATACGCAGTATTTT
CDR3aa: CATSDPVESGRAGSLGDTQYF

abundance: many
d_gene: -
j_gene: TRBJ1-5
v_gene: TRBV20-1
CDR3nt: TGCAGTGCTAGGTTGAGGATGGGGGGGCCGAATCCCAACAATCAGCCCCAGCATTTT
CDR3aa: CSARLRMGGPNPNNQPQHF

abundance: many
d_gene: -
j_gene: TRBJ2-3
v_gene: TRBV20-1
CDR3nt: TGCAGTGCCAATCCGGCTTCAGATACGCAGTATTTT
CDR3aa: CSANPASDTQYF